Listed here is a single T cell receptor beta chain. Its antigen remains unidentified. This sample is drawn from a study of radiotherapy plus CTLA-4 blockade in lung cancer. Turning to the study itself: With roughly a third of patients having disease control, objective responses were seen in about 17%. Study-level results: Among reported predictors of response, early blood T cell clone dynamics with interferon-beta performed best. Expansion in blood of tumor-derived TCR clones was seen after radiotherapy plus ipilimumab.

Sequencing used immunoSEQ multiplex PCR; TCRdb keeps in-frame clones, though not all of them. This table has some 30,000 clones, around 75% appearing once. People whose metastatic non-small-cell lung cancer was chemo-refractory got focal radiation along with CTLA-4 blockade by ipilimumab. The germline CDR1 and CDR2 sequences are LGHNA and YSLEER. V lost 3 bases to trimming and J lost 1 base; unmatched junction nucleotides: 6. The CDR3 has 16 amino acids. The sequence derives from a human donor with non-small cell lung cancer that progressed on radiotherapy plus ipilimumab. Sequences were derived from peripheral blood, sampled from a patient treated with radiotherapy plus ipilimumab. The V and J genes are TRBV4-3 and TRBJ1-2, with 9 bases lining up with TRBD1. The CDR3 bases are TGCGCCAGCAGCCAGCCCTCGGGACAGGGTAACTATGGCTACACCTTC. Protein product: CASSQPSGQGNYGYTF.